A single sample is the source of the 25 T cell receptor beta chains below, sequenced in a study of cytomegalovirus exposure and HLA in healthy donors. The PCR had 60 Vbeta and 13 Jbeta primers. Sequenced by immunoSEQ multiplex PCR; TCRdb stores in-frame clones only, minus some. The data contain about 100,000 clones, around 81% of them singletons. Specimen: PBMCs. These TCRs come from a woman in her 70s in good health and CMV-seropositive.

This chain connects TRBV11-3 to TRBJ2-5, with D maybe TRBD1 (6 bases). TRBJ2-7 matches the DNA end more closely, so the J call is doubtful. This CDR3 is built from 13 residues. Germline V lookup: CDR1 SGHNT, CDR2 YENEEA. The CDR3 reads CASSRGQFYEQYF. The CDR3 DNA reads as TGTGCCAGCAGCCGAGGACAGTTCTACGAGCAGTACTTC.

V gene TRBV11-1 combines with J gene TRBJ2-2; 7 bases agree with TRBD2. The ends lost 3 bases at V and 8 bases at J; junction bases unmatched: 18. This CDR3 region has 18 residues. Looked up from germline, CDR1 is SGHAT and CDR2 is FQDESV (reference sequence). The CDR3 is CASSFYGTLREQGGELFF. The CDR3 DNA reads TGTGCCAGCAGCTTCTATGGAACTTTGCGGGAGCAGGGAGGGGAGCTGTTTTTT.

The chain joins TRBV18 to TRBJ2-1, with 13 nucleotides matching TRBD2. There are 15 residues in the CDR3. Germline V gene sequence: CDR1 KGHSH, CDR2 LQKENI. The trim removed 6 bases at V and 5 bases at J, leaving 4 bases unmatched. The CDR3 nucleotides read TGTGCCAGCTCCCTCGGACTAGCGGGGGACAATGAGCAGTTCTTC. Translating it yields CASSLGLAGDNEQFF.

This clone showed up just once. V is TRBV7-3 and J is TRBJ2-2; D gene ambiguous. V lost 1 base, J lost 5 bases, and 8 bases lay in between. Germline CDR1 and CDR2: SGHTA and FQGTGA. The CDR3 has 14 amino acids. The CDR3 nucleotides read TGTGCCAGCAGCTTAATCCTCGGGACCGGGGAGCTGTTTTTT. Protein product: CASSLILGTGELFF.

CDR3 protein: CAIRKDIYSNQPQHF. CDR3 in DNA: TGTGCCATCAGGAAAGACATTTATAGCAATCAGCCCCAGCATTTT. The gene calls are TRBV10-3 and TRBJ1-5; D is unresolved. V was pared by 6 bases and J by 0 bases, with 12 bases between. CDR1 is ENHRY, CDR2 SYGVKD, per germline. The CDR3 spans 15 residues.

This chain connects TRBV19 to TRBJ2-1; possibly TRBD1 for D (6 bases). V was clipped by 1 base and J by 3 bases, with 7 bases between them. The CDR3 has 14 amino acids. Germline CDR1 LNHDA, CDR2 SQIVND (reference sequence). The CDR3 region is CASSIARGYNEQFF. In nucleotides, the CDR3 is TGTGCCAGTAGTATAGCCAGGGGCTACAATGAGCAGTTCTTC.

The V and J genes are TRBV11-2 and TRBJ1-4; D not certain. Germline CDR1 is SGHAT and CDR2 is FQNNGV. The CDR3 consists of 16 residues. Trimming removed 6 bases at V and 7 bases at J, with 21 bases between. The CDR3 nucleotides are TGTGCCAGCAGTTACTTCTCGACCCTCCCTAGTGAAAAACTGTTTTTT. Its protein product is CASSYFSTLPSEKLFF.

V usage is TRBV7-8 and J usage is TRBJ2-7; 10 bases are shared with TRBD2. The CDR3 loop spans 16 amino acids. Germline V gene data show CDR1 as SGHVS and CDR2 as FQNEAQ. V shed 1 base, J shed 6 bases, and the junction held 9 bases outside the gene matches. The DNA for the CDR3 is TGTGCCAGCAGCTTAGGTCTAGCGGGAGTCCTGAGCGAGCAGTACTTC. It specifies CASSLGLAGVLSEQYF.

The chain links TRBV28 to TRBJ1-3; D call uncertain. Germline V gene lookup returns CDR1 MDHEN and CDR2 SYDVKM. Between the trimmed V and J ends, which lost 5 bases and 0 bases, there was a span of 8 bases. The CDR3 extends over 14 amino acids. The CDR3 loop is CASSRSSSGNTIYF. The CDR3 DNA reads as TGTGCCAGCAGTCGGAGCTCCTCTGGAAACACCATATATTTT.

For the CDR3, the DNA is TGTGCCAGCAGCCAAGCTGCGACAGGGGCGTCCTACGAGCAGTACTTC. Residues: CASSQAATGASYEQYF. This chain uses TRBV4-2 with TRBJ2-7, with 8 bases that match TRBD1. J was trimmed by 1 base and V by 1 base; bases with no gene match: 6. Germline V gene data show CDR1 as LGHNA and CDR2 as YNFKEQ. This CDR3 spans 16 amino acids.

The V gene is TRBV19, the J gene TRBJ1-1; D is ambiguous. This CDR3 contains 13 residues. CDR1 and CDR2 from the germline V gene are LNHDA and SQIVND (reference sequence). V was trimmed by 5 bases and J by 2 bases, leaving 9 bases between them. The CDR3 DNA sequence: TGTGCCAGTAGTCTGAGTTCTAACACTGAAGCTTTCTTT. Translation gives CASSLSSNTEAFF.

This rearrangement joins TRBV18 to TRBJ1-5, with TRBD1 matching over 7 bases. Unmatched junction bases numbered 2, after V lost 2 bases and J lost 1 base. The CDR3 spans 15 residues. Germline V lookup: CDR1 KGHSH, CDR2 LQKENI. The CDR3: CASSPSGGSNQPQHF. The CDR3 DNA sequence: TGTGCCAGCTCACCATCAGGGGGAAGCAATCAGCCCCAGCATTTT. The whole variable domain, remainder taken from reference TRBV18 and TRBJ1-5, is NAGVMQNPRHLVRRRGQEARLRCSPMKGHSHVYWYRQLPEEGLKFMVYLQKENIIDESGMPKERFSAEFPKEGPSILRIQQVVRGDSAAYFCASSPSGGSNQPQHFGDGTRLSIL.

The chain recombines TRBV5-3 with TRBJ2-7, with 11 bases fitting TRBD2. TRBV5-3 is an ORF, with its function uncertain. This CDR3 is 19 amino acids long. The junction had 19 bases not matched to a gene; V was cut back by 4 bases and J by 4 bases. The CDR3 bases are TGTGCCAGAAGCGAGCGGACGTGTAGAGGACTAGCGGGCGGGTACGAGCAGTACTTC. Residues: CARSERTCRGLAGGYEQYF.

V gene TRBV15 combines with J gene TRBJ2-7; perhaps TRBD2 as D (6 bases). V lost 3 bases and J 0 bases, leaving 15 bases between the germline ends. Germline-derived CDR1 and CDR2 are LNHNV and YYDKDF (reference sequence). There are 16 residues in the CDR3. The chain's CDR3 is CATSRVRDSPSYEQYF. For the CDR3, the DNA is TGTGCCACCAGCAGGGTTAGGGACTCTCCCTCCTACGAGCAGTACTTC.

CDR3 DNA sequence: TGTGCCAGCAGCCCTAGGCGGTTAGGCGCTGAAGCTTTCTTT. Protein sequence: CASSPRRLGAEAFF. The chain carries TRBV28 and TRBJ1-1; unclear D gene. The CDR3 is 14 residues long. V gave up 6 bases and J gave up 6 bases, with 17 bases separating them. CDR1 and CDR2 from the germline V gene are MDHEN and SYDVKM.

The V gene is TRBV5-5, the J gene TRBJ2-7; 8 positions match TRBD1. V was clipped by 3 bases and J by 6 bases; unmatched bases: 8. CDR3 length equals 14 residues. Per the germline V gene, CDR1 is SGHKS and CDR2 is YYEKEE (reference sequence). Here the CDR3 reads CASSSGQGVGEQYF. The CDR3, as DNA: TGTGCCAGCAGCTCTGGACAGGGTGTCGGCGAGCAGTACTTC.

The rearrangement joins TRBV19 to TRBJ1-1; perhaps TRBD1 as D (5 bases). V was trimmed by 4 bases and J by 3 bases, leaving 15 bases between them. From germline, CDR1 is LNHDA and CDR2 SQIVND (reference sequence). The CDR3 is made up of 15 amino acids. The CDR3 region is CASSRGPGRDTEAFF. CDR3 nucleotides: TGTGCCAGTAGTAGGGGACCGGGGAGGGACACTGAAGCTTTCTTT.

This chain links TRBV5-6 with TRBJ2-3; 7 bases align to TRBD2. Germline CDR1 and CDR2: SGHDT and YYEEEE. The CDR3 consists of 15 residues. J lost 1 base, V lost 2 bases, and 4 bases had no gene match. The CDR3 loop reads CASSFERDGTDTQYF. The CDR3 DNA reads TGTGCCAGCAGCTTTGAGCGGGATGGCACAGATACGCAGTATTTT.

The gene calls are TRBV9 and TRBJ2-7; 7 bases map to TRBD2. The CDR3 is 15 amino acids. With 4 bases clipped from V and 5 bases from J, the junction kept 12 bases outside the gene matches. Germline V gene sequence: CDR1 SGDLS, CDR2 YYNGEE. The CDR3 DNA is TGTGCCAGCAGCCCTAGCTTGGCGGGAGTAGACGAGCAGTACTTC. Its translation: CASSPSLAGVDEQYF.

The CDR3 spells CASSVGGGNTGELFF. The DNA of the CDR3 is TGTGCCAGCAGCGTAGGGGGGGGGAACACCGGGGAGCTGTTTTTT. This chain joins TRBV9 and TRBJ2-2; 7 nucleotides match TRBD2. Unmatched junction bases numbered 0, after V lost 0 bases and J lost 1 base. The CDR3 spans 15 residues. Germline V gene lookup returns CDR1 SGDLS and CDR2 YYNGEE.

Concerning this clone: Other DNA sequences in this specimen translate into the identical CDR3. In DNA, the CDR3 is TGTGCAAGTCGCTTTGGACTAGCGGGAGGGCCCTACGAGCAGTACTTC. It codes for CASRFGLAGGPYEQYF. The chain is built from TRBV12-2 and TRBJ2-7; TRBD2 is taken as the D call from the table, unchecked against the DNA. TRBV12-2 is flagged as a pseudogene. The CDR3 runs to 16 residues.

The chain links TRBV7-6 to TRBJ2-7; 8 bases map to TRBD1. The germline gives CDR1 SGHVS, CDR2 FNYEAQ. The CDR3 totals 16 residues. Germline trimming cut 3 bases from V and 7 bases from J; bases unmatched to any gene: 14. CDR3 amino acids: CASSLRTGPSYAEQYF. In DNA form, the CDR3 reads TGTGCCAGCAGCTTGCGGACAGGGCCCTCCTACGCGGAGCAGTACTTC.

This clone was seen a single time. The chain joins TRBV7-2 to TRBJ2-3; a possible D gene is TRBD1 (6 bases). Per the germline V gene, CDR1 is SGHTA and CDR2 is FQGNSA. Trimming shortened V by 7 bases and J by 4 bases, and 15 bases separated the two germline ends. The CDR3 has 14 amino acids. CDR3 sequence (DNA): TGTGCCAGCACCTACTTAGGGGGTTCAGATACGCAGTATTTT. Its protein is CASTYLGGSDTQYF.

This clone was detected only a few times. The V gene is TRBV10-3, the J gene TRBJ2-7; a weak D match, TRBD2 (5 bases). The CDR3 is made up of 14 amino acids. Germline V gene lookup returns CDR1 ENHRY and CDR2 SYGVKD. V was clipped by 0 bases and J by 3 bases, with 9 bases between them. The CDR3 nucleotides are TGTGCCATCAGTGAGTCGAATAGCGACTACGAGCAGTACTTC. Protein sequence: CAISESNSDYEQYF.

The chain combines TRBV27 with TRBJ2-1; 9 nucleotides agree with TRBD1. V lost 2 bases and J lost 8; bases outside the gene matches: 1. The CDR3 sequence is 13 residues long. CDR1 and CDR2 (germline): MNHEY, SMNVEV (reference sequence). CDR3 bases: TGTGCCAGCAGTTTAACAGGGGGCTATGAGCAGTTCTTC. Amino acids: CASSLTGGYEQFF.